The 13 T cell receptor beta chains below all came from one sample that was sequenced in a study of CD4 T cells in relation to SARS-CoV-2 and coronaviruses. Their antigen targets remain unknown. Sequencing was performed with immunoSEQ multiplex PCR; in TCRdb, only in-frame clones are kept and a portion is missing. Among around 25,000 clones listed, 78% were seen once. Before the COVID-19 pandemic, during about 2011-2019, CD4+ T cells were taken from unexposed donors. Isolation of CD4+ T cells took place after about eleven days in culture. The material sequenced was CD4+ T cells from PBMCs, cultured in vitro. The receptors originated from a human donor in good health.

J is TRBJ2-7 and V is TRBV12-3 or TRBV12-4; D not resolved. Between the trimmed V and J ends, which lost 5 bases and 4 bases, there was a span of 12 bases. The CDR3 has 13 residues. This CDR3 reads CASSPQERYEQYF. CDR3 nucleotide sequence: TGTGCCAGCAGTCCCCAGGAAAGGTACGAGCAGTACTTC.

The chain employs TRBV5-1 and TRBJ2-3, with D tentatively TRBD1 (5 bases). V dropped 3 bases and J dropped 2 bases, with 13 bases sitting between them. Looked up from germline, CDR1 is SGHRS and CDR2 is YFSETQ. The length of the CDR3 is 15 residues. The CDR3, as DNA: TGCGCCAGCAGCTCTTCTCAGGGAACCACAGATACGCAGTATTTT. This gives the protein CASSSSQGTTDTQYF.

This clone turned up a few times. The CDR3 spells CASSKTKLQGVYNEQFF. DNA for the CDR3: TGTGCCAGCAGCAAAACAAAGCTACAGGGGGTATACAATGAGCAGTTCTTC. This sequence joins TRBV21-1 and TRBJ2-1; the D call TRBD1 from the table was never checked on the DNA. TRBV21-1 is noted as a pseudogene. This CDR3 comprises 17 residues.

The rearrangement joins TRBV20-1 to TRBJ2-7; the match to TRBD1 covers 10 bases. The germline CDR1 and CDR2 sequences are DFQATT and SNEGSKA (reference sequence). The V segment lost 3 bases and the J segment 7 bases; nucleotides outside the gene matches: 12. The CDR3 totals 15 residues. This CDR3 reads CSASWDRGSSEEQYF. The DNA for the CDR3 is TGCAGTGCTAGTTGGGACAGGGGTTCTTCGGAGGAGCAGTACTTC.

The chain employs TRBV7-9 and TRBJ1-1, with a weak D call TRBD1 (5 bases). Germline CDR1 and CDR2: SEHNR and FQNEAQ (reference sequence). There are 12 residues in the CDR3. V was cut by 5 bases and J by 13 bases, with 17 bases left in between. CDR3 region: CASSQVGFGGFF. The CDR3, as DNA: TGTGCCAGCAGCCAAGTAGGTTTCGGGGGTTTCTTT. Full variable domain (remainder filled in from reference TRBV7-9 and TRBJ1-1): DTGVSQNPRHKITKRGQNVTFRCDPISEHNRLYWYRQTLGQGPEFLTYFQNEAQLEKSRLLSDRFSAERPKGSFSTLEIQRTEQGDSAMYLCASSQVGFGGFFGQGTRLTVV.

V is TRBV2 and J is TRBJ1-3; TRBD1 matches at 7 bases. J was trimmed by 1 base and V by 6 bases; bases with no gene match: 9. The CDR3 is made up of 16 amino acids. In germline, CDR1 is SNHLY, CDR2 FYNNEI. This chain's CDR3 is CASSPRQGVSGNTIYF. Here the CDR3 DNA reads TGTGCCAGCAGCCCTCGACAGGGTGTTTCTGGAAACACCATATATTTT.

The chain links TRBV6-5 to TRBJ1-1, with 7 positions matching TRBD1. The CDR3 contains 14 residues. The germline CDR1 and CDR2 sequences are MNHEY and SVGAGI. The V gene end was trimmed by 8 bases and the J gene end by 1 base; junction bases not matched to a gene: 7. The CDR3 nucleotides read TGTGCCAGCGGGAGGGGACAGAAGAACACTGAAGCTTTCTTT. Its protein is CASGRGQKNTEAFF.

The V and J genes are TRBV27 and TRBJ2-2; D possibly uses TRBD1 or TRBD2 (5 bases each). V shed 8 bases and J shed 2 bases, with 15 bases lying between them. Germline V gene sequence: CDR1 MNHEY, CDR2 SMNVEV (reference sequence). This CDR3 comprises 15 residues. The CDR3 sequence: CASRLGRANTGELFF. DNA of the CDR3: TGTGCCAGCCGCTTGGGGCGGGCAAACACCGGGGAGCTGTTTTTT.

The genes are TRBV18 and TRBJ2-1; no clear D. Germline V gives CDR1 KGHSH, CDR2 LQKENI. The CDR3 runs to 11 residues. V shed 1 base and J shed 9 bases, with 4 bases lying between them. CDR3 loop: CASSPQGEQFF. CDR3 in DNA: TGTGCCAGCTCACCACAGGGTGAGCAGTTCTTC.

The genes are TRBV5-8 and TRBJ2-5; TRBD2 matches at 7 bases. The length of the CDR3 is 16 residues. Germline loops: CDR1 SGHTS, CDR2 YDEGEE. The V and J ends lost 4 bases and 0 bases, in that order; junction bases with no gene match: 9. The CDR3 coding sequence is TGTGCCAGCAGCACTTCCGGGACTACCTACCAAGAGACCCAGTACTTC. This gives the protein CASSTSGTTYQETQYF.

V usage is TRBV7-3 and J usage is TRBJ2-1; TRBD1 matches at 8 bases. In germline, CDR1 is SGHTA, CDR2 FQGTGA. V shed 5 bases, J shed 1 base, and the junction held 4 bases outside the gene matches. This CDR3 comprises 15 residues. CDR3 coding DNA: TGTGCCAGCAGCCGGGGACAGGCTTCCTACAATGAGCAGTTCTTC. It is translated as CASSRGQASYNEQFF.

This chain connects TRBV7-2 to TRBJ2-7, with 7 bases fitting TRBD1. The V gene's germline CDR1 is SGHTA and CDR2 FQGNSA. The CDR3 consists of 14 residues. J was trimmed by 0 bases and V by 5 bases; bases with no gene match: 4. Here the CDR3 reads CASSLDRNSYEQYF. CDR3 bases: TGTGCCAGCAGCCTGGACAGGAACTCCTACGAGCAGTACTTC.

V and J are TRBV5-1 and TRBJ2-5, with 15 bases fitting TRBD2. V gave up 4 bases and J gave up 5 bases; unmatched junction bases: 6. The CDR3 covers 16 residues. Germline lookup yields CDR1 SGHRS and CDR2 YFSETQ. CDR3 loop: CASSLWGTSGRETQYF. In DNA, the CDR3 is TGCGCCAGCAGCCTATGGGGGACTAGCGGGAGGGAGACCCAGTACTTC.